The 5 T cell receptor beta chains below were found in one sample sequenced in a study of T cells in Graves' hyperthyroidism and ophthalmopathy. Authors of the study amplified TCR beta CDR3 regions from RNA transcripts. The HTBI primer set drove a first-round RT-PCR of the TCR CDR3. TCRdb redid the calling of the multiplex PCR reads with MiXCR, one entry per CDR3 protein. The sample has about 350,000 distinct CDR3 sequences; approximately 13% are singletons. The material sequenced was blood. The receptors shown here come from a woman between 40 and 55 years old with Graves' ophthalmopathy.

In the case of this clonotype: Mismatch with germline at one junction end may stem from a read error. The chain employs TRBV7-9 and TRBJ2-3; perhaps TRBD1 as D (5 bases). Germline values: CDR1 SEHNR, CDR2 FQNEAQ (reference sequence). The CDR3 is made up of 16 amino acids. CDR3 in amino acids: CASSLATLQGTDTLYF. The CDR3 nucleotides read TGTGCCAGCAGCTTAGCGACCTTGCAGGGCACAGATACGCTGTATTTT.

This chain connects TRBV19 to TRBJ2-1; tentative D call: TRBD1 (6 bases). The germline CDR1 and CDR2 sequences are LNHDA and SQIVND (reference sequence). Trimming stripped 7 bases from V and 0 bases from J, with 10 bases between. CDR3 length: 14 amino acids. In nucleotides, the CDR3 is TGTGCCAGTAAGGGGGAGAGCTCCTACAATGAGCAGTTCTTC. Protein product: CASKGESSYNEQFF.

The sample holds many counts of this clonotype. V is TRBV7-9 and J is TRBJ2-7; D is uncertain. There are 13 residues in the CDR3. V gave up 2 bases and J gave up 4 bases, with 9 bases separating them. Germline V gives CDR1 SEHNR, CDR2 FQNEAQ (reference sequence). CDR3 amino acids: CASSLSGLYEQYF. CDR3 bases: TGTGCCAGCAGCTTAAGTGGTTTGTACGAGCAGTACTTC. The entire variable domain, with the rest obtained from reference TRBV7-9 and TRBJ2-7, is as follows: DTGVSQNPRHKITKRGQNVTFRCDPISEHNRLYWYRQTLGQGPEFLTYFQNEAQLEKSRLLSDRFSAERPKGSFSTLEIQRTEQGDSAMYLCASSLSGLYEQYFGPGTRLTVT.

The chain uses TRBV30 and TRBJ2-1; TRBD2 matches at 11 bases. Germline-derived CDR1 and CDR2 are GTSNPN and SVGIG (reference sequence). Losses at the gene ends were 4 bases for V and 3 bases for J; bases not matched to a gene: 8. This CDR3 spans 16 amino acids. The CDR3 here is CAWKTPTSGVYNEQFF. The CDR3 nucleotides are TGTGCCTGGAAAACCCCGACTAGCGGGGTCTACAATGAGCAGTTCTTC. Filled out from reference TRBV30 and TRBJ2-1, the complete variable domain reads SQTIHQWPATLVQPVGSPLSLECTVEGTSNPNLYWYRQAAGRGLQLLFYSVGIGQISSEVPQNLSASRPQDRQFILSSKKLLLSDSGFYLCAWKTPTSGVYNEQFFGPGTRLTVL.

The table lists this clonotype with a few counts. This chain connects TRBV28 to TRBJ2-1, with D possibly being TRBD2 (6 bases). Germline V gene data show CDR1 as MDHEN and CDR2 as SYDVKM. This CDR3 has 16 amino acids. V was cut by 3 bases and J by 5 bases, with 17 bases left in between. CDR3 in amino acids: CASSFLTAAGNNEQFF. In nucleotides, the CDR3 is TGTGCCAGCAGTTTCCTGACGGCGGCGGGAAACAATGAGCAGTTCTTC.